The next 20 T cell receptor beta chains were all read from a single sample in a study of T cell repertoires in cytomegalovirus infection. Their antigens remain unidentified. TCRdb analysed the reads with MiXCR anew, one entry per CDR3 protein. The sample records about 890,000 distinct CDR3 sequences, approximately 30% being singletons. Specimen: cultured CD8+ T cells from PBMCs, collected from culture after CMV antigen stimulation. The source of these receptors is a human donor in good health (CMV status not recorded). Some clones in this sample may be carry-over from other donors' samples.

This clonotype was counted only a few times. The chain combines TRBV6-5 with TRBJ2-1; 10 bases line up with TRBD2. From germline, CDR1 is MNHEY and CDR2 SVGAGI. CDR3 length equals 15 residues. V lost 2 bases to trimming and J lost 6 bases; unmatched junction nucleotides: 4. The CDR3 DNA sequence: TGTGCCAGCAGTTACAGGCTAGCGGGGGTCAATGAGCAGTTCTTC. Encoded protein: CASSYRLAGVNEQFF.

This clonotype has at least ten counts. The chain employs TRBV7-8 and TRBJ2-1; unclear D gene. V lost 0 bases and J lost 10, with 10 bases in between. This CDR3 has 13 amino acids. Per the germline V gene, CDR1 is SGHVS and CDR2 is FQNEAQ. Here the CDR3 reads CASSLAFTEEQFF. CDR3 DNA sequence: TGTGCCAGCAGCTTAGCTTTTACGGAGGAGCAGTTCTTC.

The genes are TRBV5-5 and TRBJ1-1; D is possibly TRBD1 (6 bases). CDR3 length: 12 amino acids. V was shortened by 5 bases and J by 6 bases, with 11 bases between the two germline ends. Germline V CDR1 and CDR2: SGHKS, YYEKEE (reference sequence). This CDR3 reads CASRTGTPEAFF. CDR3 in DNA: TGTGCCAGCAGGACCGGGACACCTGAAGCTTTCTTT. The variable domain in full, completed from reference TRBV5-5 and TRBJ1-1, reads DAGVTQSPTHLIKTRGQQVTLRCSPISGHKSVSWYQQVLGQGPQFIFQYYEKEERGRGNFPDRFSARQFPNYSSELNVNALLLGDSALYLCASRTGTPEAFFGQGTRLTVV.

The chain employs TRBV10-3 and TRBJ1-1; D is possibly TRBD1 (5 bases). The CDR3 totals 15 residues. Germline V lookup: CDR1 ENHRY, CDR2 SYGVKD. V lost 0 bases and J lost 1, with 9 bases in between. The CDR3 DNA follows: TGTGCCATCAGTGAGTCTCAGGGAGGGAACACTGAAGCTTTCTTT. Protein: CAISESQGGNTEAFF.

J is TRBJ1-1 and V is TRBV27; no clear D. Looked up from germline, CDR1 is MNHEY and CDR2 is SMNVEV (reference sequence). Trimming removed 5 bases from V and 3 bases from J, with 10 bases in between. The CDR3 sequence is 13 residues long. The CDR3 here is CASSGIGYTEAFF. CDR3 in DNA: TGTGCCAGCAGTGGGATTGGATACACTGAAGCTTTCTTT.

This chain links TRBV7-9 with TRBJ2-1; the D is unclear. The length of the CDR3 is 14 residues. V shed 4 bases and J shed 6 bases, with 13 bases lying between them. Germline loops: CDR1 SEHNR, CDR2 FQNEAQ (reference sequence). The CDR3 nucleotides are TGTGCCAGCAGCTCTGGTGCGAATTTCAATGAGCAGTTCTTC. It specifies CASSSGANFNEQFF.

The chain is built from TRBV4-2 and TRBJ1-5; D unresolved. There are 14 residues in the CDR3. CDR1 and CDR2 (germline): LGHNA, YNFKEQ. Trimming removed 3 bases at V and 7 bases at J, with 13 bases between. The CDR3, as DNA: TGTGCCAGCAGCCAGGAGGGCCCGGTGCAGCCCCAGCATTTT. Its protein is CASSQEGPVQPQHF.

V is TRBV4-3 and J is TRBJ2-5, with 8 bases lining up with TRBD1. CDR1 and CDR2 from the germline V gene are LGHNA and YSLEER. The ends lost 3 bases at V and 5 bases at J; junction bases unmatched: 11. This CDR3 comprises 16 residues. The CDR3: CASSHPGTGPHETQYF. In DNA, the CDR3 is TGCGCCAGCAGCCATCCCGGGACAGGCCCCCATGAGACCCAGTACTTC.

A few counts support this clonotype. The chain recombines TRBV6-6 with TRBJ1-5; 7 positions agree with TRBD1. CDR1 and CDR2 from the germline V gene are MNHNY and SVGAGI (reference sequence). The CDR3 length is 19 residues. V was pared by 4 bases and J by 0 bases, with 15 bases of the junction left unmatched. The DNA for the CDR3 is TGTGCCAGCAGTTCTTTAGGACAGGTCCCCTCATATAGCAATCAGCCCCAGCATTTT. The encoded protein is CASSSLGQVPSYSNQPQHF.

As for this clonotype: A read error is possible here, since a much larger clone lies one base away. This chain connects TRBV9 to TRBJ1-2; no definite D call. The germline V gene encodes CDR1 SGDLS and CDR2 YYNGEE. Trimming took 0 bases from V and 4 from J, leaving 4 bases between them. This CDR3 is 12 amino acids long. CDR3: CASSVAGYGYTF. CDR3 nucleotides: TGTGCCAGCAGCGTAGCGGGCTATGGCTACACCTTC.

The chain has TRBV6-6 and TRBJ2-7, with 8 bases fitting TRBD2. Per germline, CDR1 MNHNY and CDR2 SVGAGI (reference sequence). V gave up 6 bases and J gave up 4 bases; unmatched junction bases: 5. The CDR3 has 13 amino acids. Written as DNA, the CDR3 is TGTGCCAGCAGCCAGGGACTAGGGTACGAGCAGTACTTC. Residues: CASSQGLGYEQYF.

The genes are TRBV7-2 and TRBJ2-7; TRBD1 matches 9 bases. CDR3 size: 12 residues. The V segment lost 5 bases and the J segment 10 bases; nucleotides outside the gene matches: 6. Looked up from germline, CDR1 is SGHTA and CDR2 is FQGNSA. CDR3: CASSPDRGYQYV. The CDR3 bases are TGTGCCAGCAGCCCGGACAGGGGTTACCAGTACGTC.

The rearrangement joins TRBV28 to TRBJ2-7, with TRBD2 as a possible D gene (5 bases). The V and J ends lost 3 bases and 3 bases respectively, with 9 bases between them. The CDR3 consists of 13 residues. Germline lookup yields CDR1 MDHEN and CDR2 SYDVKM. The CDR3, as DNA: TGTGCCAGCAGTTTTGCGGGTTACTACGAGCAGTACGTC. It yields the protein CASSFAGYYEQYV.

This clonotype was seen many times. The gene calls are TRBV7-8 and TRBJ2-7; D is possibly TRBD1 (6 bases). Germline assignment: CDR1 SGHVS and CDR2 FQNEAQ. This CDR3 is built from 17 residues. V gave up 1 base and J gave up 3 bases, with 19 bases separating them. CDR3 loop: CASSLEGLGTSIYEQYF. The CDR3 DNA reads as TGTGCCAGCAGCTTAGAGGGCCTAGGGACATCCATCTACGAGCAGTACTTC.

This chain links TRBV12-3 or TRBV12-4 with TRBJ1-2, with 7 bases fitting TRBD1. Trimming at V came to 7 bases and at J to 6 bases, leaving 11 bases not matched to a gene. CDR3 length equals 14 residues. The CDR3 DNA sequence: TGTGCCAGCACCGTAGACGCTGGGACAGATGGCTACACCTTC. Protein product: CASTVDAGTDGYTF.

This clonotype has a count of ten or more. The chain uses TRBV27 and TRBJ2-2, with 16 positions matching TRBD2. The junction had 3 bases not matched to a gene; V was cut back by 5 bases and J by 6 bases. CDR3 length: 16 amino acids. Per the germline V gene, CDR1 is MNHEY and CDR2 is SMNVEV (reference sequence). This CDR3 reads CASSPGTSGGAGELFF. CDR3 DNA sequence: TGTGCCAGCAGTCCGGGGACTAGCGGGGGGGCCGGGGAGCTGTTTTTT.

V gene TRBV11-3 combines with J gene TRBJ2-3, with D unclear. V lost 5 bases and J lost 0, with 12 bases in between. The germline CDR1 and CDR2 sequences are SGHNT and YENEEA. This CDR3 comprises 15 residues. DNA for the CDR3: TGTGCCAGCAGCCAACTTTACGGCAGCACAGATACGCAGTATTTT. Protein product: CASSQLYGSTDTQYF.

This clonotype turned up a few times. CDR3 sequence (DNA): TGTGCCAGCAGCCGAGGGAACGGCAATGAGCAGTTCTTC. Translating gives CASSRGNGNEQFF. The chain uses TRBV11-2 and TRBJ2-1; D is perhaps TRBD2 (5 bases). V was trimmed by 5 bases and J by 6 bases, leaving 11 bases between them. The CDR3 consists of 13 residues. Germline loops: CDR1 SGHAT, CDR2 FQNNGV.

This clonotype showed up many times. The chain has TRBV7-6 and TRBJ2-2; D possibly corresponds to TRBD2 (6 bases). This CDR3 comprises 16 residues. Looked up from germline, CDR1 is SGHVS and CDR2 is FNYEAQ. With 5 bases removed from V and 0 bases from J, the gap between germline ends came to 13 bases. CDR3 protein: CASSPQAGTNTGELFF. CDR3 DNA: TGTGCCAGCAGCCCCCAGGCGGGGACGAACACCGGGGAGCTGTTTTTT. The complete variable domain, with remaining parts taken from reference TRBV7-6 and TRBJ2-2, reads GAGVSQSPRYKVTKRGQDVALRCDPISGHVSLYWYRQALGQGPEFLTYFNYEAQQDKSGLPNDRFSAERPEGSISTLTIQRTEQRDSAMYRCASSPQAGTNTGELFFGEGSRLTVL.

This clonotype occurred a few times. The CDR3 DNA sequence: TGTGCCAGCAGCTTAGCGTGGGCAGAAGGCTATGGCTACACCTTC. It yields the protein CASSLAWAEGYGYTF. J is TRBJ1-2 and V is TRBV7-9; the D is unclear. CDR1 and CDR2 (germline): SEHNR, FQNEAQ (reference sequence). The CDR3 totals 15 residues. Trimming took off 0 bases at V and 4 bases at J, with 12 bases between the two ends.